This T cell receptor beta chain was identified during a study of T-cell reconstitution after alpha-beta-depleted transplantation in children. CDR1 is SGDLS and CDR2 is YYNGEE in the germline V gene. With V trimmed by 0 bases and J by 1 base, 10 bases remained unmatched. This CDR3 contains 18 residues. Researchers prepared the TCRbeta library using unique molecular identifiers, the study reports. TCRdb fed the PCR reads into MiXCR, producing one record per CDR3 protein. The sample shows some 500,000 distinct CDR3 sequences, roughly 18% of them seen only once. The TCR originated in a human donor who donated a stem cell graft to a child with acute lymphoblastic leukemia. This specimen consisted of PBMCs from the stem cell graft donor, obtained from the stem cell graft. The V call is TRBV9, the J call TRBJ2-3; TRBD2 matches at 8 bases. The CDR3 nucleotides read TGTGCCAGCAGCGTAGACCCTACTAGCGGTCGACGCACAGATACGCAGTATTTT. Residues: CASSVDPTSGRRTDTQYF.